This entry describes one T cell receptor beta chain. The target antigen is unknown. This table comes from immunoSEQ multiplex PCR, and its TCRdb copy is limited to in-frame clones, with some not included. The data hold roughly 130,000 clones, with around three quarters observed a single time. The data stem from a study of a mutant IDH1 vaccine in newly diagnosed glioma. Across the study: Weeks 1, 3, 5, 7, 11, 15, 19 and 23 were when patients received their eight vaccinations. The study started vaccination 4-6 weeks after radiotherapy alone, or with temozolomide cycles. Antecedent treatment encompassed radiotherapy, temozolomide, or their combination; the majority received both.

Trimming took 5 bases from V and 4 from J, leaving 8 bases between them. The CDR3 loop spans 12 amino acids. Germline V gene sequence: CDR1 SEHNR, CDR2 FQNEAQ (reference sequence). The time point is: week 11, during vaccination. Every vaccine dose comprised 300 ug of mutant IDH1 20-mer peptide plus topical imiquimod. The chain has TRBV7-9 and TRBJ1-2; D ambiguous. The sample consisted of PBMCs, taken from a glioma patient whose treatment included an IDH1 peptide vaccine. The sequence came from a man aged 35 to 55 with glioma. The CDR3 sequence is CASSTDGYGYTF. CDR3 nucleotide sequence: TGTGCCAGCAGCACCGACGGCTATGGCTACACCTTC.